Sequencing of this TCR beta chain was carried out in a study of OX40 agonist ivuxolimab in advanced cancers. Overall study: Averaging roughly 60 years in age, with a range of 23 to 79, the cohort was 82.7% male.

Findings and limits, study-wide: The study found that CD8+ T cells averaged more expanded clones than CD4+.

In regard to this clone: Antigen specificity is unknown.

Only in-frame clones appear in the TCRdb table, and some are missing; sequencing was by immunoSEQ multiplex PCR. The sample has 60,000 or so clones; about 82% are singletons. Trimming removed 6 bases from V and 2 bases from J, with 13 bases in between. This CDR3 region has 14 residues. Looked up from germline, CDR1 is MNHEY and CDR2 is SMNVEV (reference sequence). The material was CD4+ or CD8+ T cells sorted from blood, obtained in a trial of the OX40 agonist ivuxolimab. This receptor was taken from an adult with an advanced solid tumor such as melanoma, head and neck, liver or kidney cancer. J is TRBJ1-1 and V is TRBV27; D remains ambiguous. The CDR3 region has the DNA TGTGCCAGCAGAAGGCGGGATTTTAACACTGAAGCTTTCTTT. Protein product: CASRRRDFNTEAFF.